Listed below are T cell receptor beta chains from one sample, sequenced in a study of OX40 agonist ivuxolimab in advanced cancers. Assay: immunoSEQ multiplex PCR; the TCRdb copy retains only in-frame clones and omits some. The data show about 120,000 clones, with roughly nine tenths seen just once and around 0.55% held by the top ten. The sequencing used CD4+ or CD8+ T cells sorted from blood, collected in a trial of the OX40 agonist ivuxolimab. All receptors derive from an adult with an advanced solid tumor such as melanoma, head and neck, liver or kidney cancer. Both conserved end residues are part of each CDR3. A D gene is named only where the DNA matches it firmly. Clone sizes are given selectively: once, few, many, or a class where the clone is expanded.

clone size	V gene	D gene	J gene	CDR3 DNA	CDR3 protein
.	TRBV7-9	TRBD1	TRBJ2-1	TGTGCCAGCAGCCCGACCTTCCGGGACAGGGTGTTGAATGAGCAGTTCTTC	CASSPTFRDRVLNEQFF
.	TRBV7-9	TRBD1	TRBJ2-3	TGTGCCAGCAGCTTAGGAGGGGGCGCGGCAGATACGCAGTATTTT	CASSLGGGAADTQYF
.	TRBV28	.	TRBJ1-2	TGTGCCAGCAGTTTCCGGCTTGCTAACTATGGCTACACCTTC	CASSFRLANYGYTF
.	TRBV6-6	.	TRBJ1-1	TGTGCCAGCAGCAAAGGATACATGAACACTGAAGCTTTCTTT	CASSKGYMNTEAFF
.	TRBV7-8	TRBD1	TRBJ2-1	TGTGCCAGCAGCGAATTAGGGGGCGCTACCCTCCAGGTGCAGTTCTTC	CASSELGGATLQVQFF
.	TRBV7-2	TRBD1	TRBJ1-2	TGTGCCAGCAGCACCTCGACAGGGGCGGACTATGGCTACACCTTC	CASSTSTGADYGYTF
.	TRBV5-1	TRBD1	TRBJ2-3	TGCGCCAGCAGCTTCGGACAGGGAGATACGCAGTATTTT	CASSFGQGDTQYF
.	TRBV5-4	.	TRBJ1-4	TGTGCCAGCAGCTCCCGGGAAGGCCAGAGGGAAAAACTGTTTTTT	CASSSREGQREKLFF
.	TRBV2	TRBD1	TRBJ2-6	TGTGCCAGCCGGACAGGGGGCTCGGGGGCTGGGGCCAACGTCCTGACTTTC	CASRTGGSGAGANVLTF
once	TRBV5-4	TRBD2	TRBJ2-7	TGTGCCAGCAGCTCGGGACTAGCGGGGAAGGAGCAGTACTTC	CASSSGLAGKEQYF
once	TRBV7-9	TRBD1	TRBJ1-3	TGTGCCAGCAGCCCCGGACAGGGGGGAGGAAACACCATATATTTT	CASSPGQGGGNTIYF
.	TRBV7-2	.	TRBJ1-4	TGTGCCAGCAGCGTAGGACGACAGGCAGGGGAAAAACTGTTTTTT	CASSVGRQAGEKLFF
.	TRBV5-1	.	TRBJ2-2	TGCGCCAGCAGGCCTCCCCTAGAGGGCGGGGAGCTGTTTTTT	CASRPPLEGGELFF
.	TRBV19	.	TRBJ1-2	TGTGCCAGTAGCGACCCGCCGGCTGGCTACACCTTC	CASSDPPAGYTF
.	TRBV18	.	TRBJ2-5	TGTGCCAGCTCACCACCTGGCCCCTCGGGGACCCAGTACTTC	CASSPPGPSGTQYF
.	TRBV11-3	.	TRBJ2-3	TGTGCCAGCAGCTTAGATTACGGTTCAGATACGCAGTATTTT	CASSLDYGSDTQYF
.	TRBV28	TRBD1	TRBJ1-2	TGTGCCAGCAGTCCCGGACAGGGTGGATCTTACACCTTC	CASSPGQGGSYTF